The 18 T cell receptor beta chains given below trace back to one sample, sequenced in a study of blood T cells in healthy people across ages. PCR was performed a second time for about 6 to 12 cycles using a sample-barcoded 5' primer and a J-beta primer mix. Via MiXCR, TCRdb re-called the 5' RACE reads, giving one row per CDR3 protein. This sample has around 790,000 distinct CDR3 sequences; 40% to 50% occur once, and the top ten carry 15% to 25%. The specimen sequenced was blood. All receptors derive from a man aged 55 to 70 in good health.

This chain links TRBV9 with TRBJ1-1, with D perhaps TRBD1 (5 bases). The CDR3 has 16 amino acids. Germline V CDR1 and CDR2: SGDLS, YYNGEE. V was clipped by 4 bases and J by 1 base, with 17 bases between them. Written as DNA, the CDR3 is TGTGCCAGCAGCATAGGGGCGAAGTCGACGAACACTGAAGCTTTCTTT. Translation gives CASSIGAKSTNTEAFF.

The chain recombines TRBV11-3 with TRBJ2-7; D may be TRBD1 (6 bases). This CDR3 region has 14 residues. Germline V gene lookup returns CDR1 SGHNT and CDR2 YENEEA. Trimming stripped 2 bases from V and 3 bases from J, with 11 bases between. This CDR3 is CASSLPGVRYEQYF. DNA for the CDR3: TGTGCCAGCAGCTTACCAGGGGTTCGCTACGAGCAGTACTTC.

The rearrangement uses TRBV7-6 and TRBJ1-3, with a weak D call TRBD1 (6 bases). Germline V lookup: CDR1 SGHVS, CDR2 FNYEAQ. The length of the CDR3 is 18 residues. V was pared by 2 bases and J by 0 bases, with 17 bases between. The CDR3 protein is CASSLRVWDTSSGNTIYF. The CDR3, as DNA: TGTGCCAGCAGCTTAAGGGTGTGGGACACCAGCTCTGGAAACACCATATATTTT.

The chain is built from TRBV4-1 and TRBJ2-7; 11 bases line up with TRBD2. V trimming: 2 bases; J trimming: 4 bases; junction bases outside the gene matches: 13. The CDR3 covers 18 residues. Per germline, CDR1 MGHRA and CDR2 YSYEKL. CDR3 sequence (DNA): TGCGCCAGCAGCCAAAAACCTCTTAGCGGGGGGGAAGGGTACGAGCAGTACTTC. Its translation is CASSQKPLSGGEGYEQYF.

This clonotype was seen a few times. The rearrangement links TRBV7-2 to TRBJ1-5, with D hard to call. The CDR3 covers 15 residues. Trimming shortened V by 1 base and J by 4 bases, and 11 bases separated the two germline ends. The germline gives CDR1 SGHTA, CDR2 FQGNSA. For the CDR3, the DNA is TGTGCCAGCAGCTTAGGCCTCACTGCAAATCAGCCCCAGCATTTT. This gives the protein CASSLGLTANQPQHF.

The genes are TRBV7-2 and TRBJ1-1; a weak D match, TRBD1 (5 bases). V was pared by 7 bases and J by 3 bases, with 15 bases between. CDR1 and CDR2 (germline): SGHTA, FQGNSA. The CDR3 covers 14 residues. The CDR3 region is CASTLERGYTEAFF. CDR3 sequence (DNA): TGTGCCAGCACTCTCGAACGGGGCTACACTGAAGCTTTCTTT.

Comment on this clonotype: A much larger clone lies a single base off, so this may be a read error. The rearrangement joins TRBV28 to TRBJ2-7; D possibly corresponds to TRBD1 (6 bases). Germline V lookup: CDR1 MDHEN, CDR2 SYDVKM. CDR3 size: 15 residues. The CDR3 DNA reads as TGTGCCAGCAGAGCACAGGGCGGTGGCTCCCACGAGCAGTACTTC. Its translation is CASRAQGGGSHEQYF.

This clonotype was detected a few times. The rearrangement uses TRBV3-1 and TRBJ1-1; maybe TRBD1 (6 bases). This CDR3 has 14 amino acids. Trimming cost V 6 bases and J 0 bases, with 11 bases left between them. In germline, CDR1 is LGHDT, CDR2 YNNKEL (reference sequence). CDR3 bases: TGTGCCAGCAGGCGAGGACAGCTGAACACTGAAGCTTTCTTT. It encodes CASRRGQLNTEAFF.

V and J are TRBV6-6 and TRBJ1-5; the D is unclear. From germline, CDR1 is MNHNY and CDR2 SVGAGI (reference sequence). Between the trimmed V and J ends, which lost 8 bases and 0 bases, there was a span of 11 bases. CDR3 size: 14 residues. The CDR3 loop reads CASRTQNSNQPQHF. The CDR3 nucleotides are TGTGCCAGCCGCACCCAGAATAGCAATCAGCCCCAGCATTTT.

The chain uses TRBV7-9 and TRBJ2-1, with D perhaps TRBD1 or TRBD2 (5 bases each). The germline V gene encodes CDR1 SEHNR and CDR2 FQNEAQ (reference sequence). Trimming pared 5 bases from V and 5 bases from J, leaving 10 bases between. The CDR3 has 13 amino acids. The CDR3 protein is CASSTRGDNEQFF. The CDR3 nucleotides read TGTGCCAGCAGCACCCGGGGCGACAATGAGCAGTTCTTC.

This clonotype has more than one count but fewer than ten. The CDR3 protein is CASTLGRGSYEQYF. CDR3 DNA sequence: TGCGCCAGCACCCTGGGAAGGGGTTCCTACGAGCAGTACTTC. This chain uses TRBV5-1 with TRBJ2-7; D may be TRBD1 (5 bases). CDR3 length: 14 residues. Germline CDR1 SGHRS, CDR2 YFSETQ. V was cut by 6 bases and J by 1 base, with 14 bases left in between.

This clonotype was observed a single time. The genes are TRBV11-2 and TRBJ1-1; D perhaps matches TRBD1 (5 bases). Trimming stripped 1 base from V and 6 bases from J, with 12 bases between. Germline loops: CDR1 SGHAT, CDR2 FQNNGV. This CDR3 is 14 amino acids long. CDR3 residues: CASSLALGLAEAFF. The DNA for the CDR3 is TGTGCCAGCAGCTTAGCTCTGGGGCTAGCTGAAGCTTTCTTT.

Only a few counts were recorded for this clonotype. This chain's CDR3 is CASSVSGVLSSYEQYF. The CDR3 coding sequence is TGTGCCAGCAGTGTCTCGGGAGTACTGAGCTCCTACGAGCAGTACTTC. The J gene is TRBJ2-7, the V gene TRBV6-1; the D gene is possibly TRBD2 (6 bases). The V end lost 4 bases, the J end lost 0 bases, and 16 bases lay between the germline ends. The CDR3 extends over 16 amino acids. The V gene's germline CDR1 is MNHNS and CDR2 SASEGT.

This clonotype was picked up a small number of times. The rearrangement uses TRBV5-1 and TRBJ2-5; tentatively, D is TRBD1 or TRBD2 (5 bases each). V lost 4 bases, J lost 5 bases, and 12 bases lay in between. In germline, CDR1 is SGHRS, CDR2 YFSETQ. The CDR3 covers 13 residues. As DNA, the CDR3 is TGCGCCAGCAGCGCAGGGACGGCGGAGACCCAGTACTTC. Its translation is CASSAGTAETQYF. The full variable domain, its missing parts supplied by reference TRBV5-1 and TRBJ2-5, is KAGVTQTPRYLIKTRGQQVTLSCSPISGHRSVSWYQQTPGQGLQFLFEYFSETQRNKGNFPGRFSGRQFSNSRSEMNVSTLELGDSALYLCASSAGTAETQYFGPGTRLLVL.

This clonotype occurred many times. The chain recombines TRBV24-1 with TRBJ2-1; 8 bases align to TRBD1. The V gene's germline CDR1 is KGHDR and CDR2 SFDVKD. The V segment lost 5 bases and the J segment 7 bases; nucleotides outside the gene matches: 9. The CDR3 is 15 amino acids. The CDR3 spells CATSARGGQGNEQFF. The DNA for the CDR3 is TGTGCCACCAGTGCCAGAGGCGGACAGGGTAATGAGCAGTTCTTC.

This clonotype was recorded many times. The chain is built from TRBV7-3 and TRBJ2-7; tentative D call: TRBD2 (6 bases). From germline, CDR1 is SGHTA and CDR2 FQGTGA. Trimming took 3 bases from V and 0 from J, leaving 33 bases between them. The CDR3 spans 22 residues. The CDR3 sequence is CASSLSEGRPWTPLPSSYEQYF. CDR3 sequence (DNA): TGTGCCAGCAGCTTGTCGGAGGGTCGACCCTGGACCCCTTTACCCTCCTCCTACGAGCAGTACTTC. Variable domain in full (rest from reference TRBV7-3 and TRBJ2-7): GAGVSQTPSNKVTEKGKYVELRCDPISGHTALYWYRQSLGQGPEFLIYFQGTGAADDSGLPNDRFFAVRPEGSVSTLKIQRTERGDSAVYLCASSLSEGRPWTPLPSSYEQYFGPGTRLTVT.

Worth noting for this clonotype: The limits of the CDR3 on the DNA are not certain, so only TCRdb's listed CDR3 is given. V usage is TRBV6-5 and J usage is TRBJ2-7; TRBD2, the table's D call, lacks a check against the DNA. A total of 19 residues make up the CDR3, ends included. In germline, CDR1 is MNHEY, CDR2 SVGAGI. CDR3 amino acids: CASSSSVRASGGQTYEQYF.

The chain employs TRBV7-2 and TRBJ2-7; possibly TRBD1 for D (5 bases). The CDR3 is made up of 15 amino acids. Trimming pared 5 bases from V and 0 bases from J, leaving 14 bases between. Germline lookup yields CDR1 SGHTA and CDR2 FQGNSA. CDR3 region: CASSGQGPISYEQYF. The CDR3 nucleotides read TGTGCCAGCAGCGGTCAGGGTCCAATCTCCTACGAGCAGTACTTC.